Listed below are T cell receptor beta chains from one sample, sequenced in a study of T cells in Graves' hyperthyroidism and ophthalmopathy. TCRdb re-called the multiplex PCR reads with MiXCR, one entry per CDR3 protein. The sample shows hundreds of thousands of distinct CDR3 sequences, roughly 14% of them seen only once. Sequencing was carried out using blood. All receptors derive from a woman between 45 and 65 years old with Graves' ophthalmopathy. Both conserved end residues are part of each CDR3. The D gene is left open where the match is weak. A row's size may be missing; if present it is once, few, many or a size class.

clone size,V gene,D gene,J gene,CDR3 protein,CDR3 DNA
many,TRBV12-3/TRBV12-4,.,TRBJ2-1,CASSFTSRYNEQFF,TGTGCCAGCAGTTTTACTAGCAGATACAATGAGCAGTTCTTC
many,TRBV18,.,TRBJ2-1,CASSPLTGDEQFF,TGTGCCAGCTCACCATTGACCGGAGATGAGCAGTTCTTC
.,TRBV11-2,TRBD1,TRBJ2-1,CASSPGTGSSNEQFF,TGTGCCAGCAGCCCGGGGACAGGGTCGAGCAATGAGCAGTTCTTC
many,TRBV20-1,.,TRBJ2-1,CSARPDSSLRYNEQFF,TGCAGTGCTAGACCCGACAGTTCCCTACGATACAATGAGCAGTTCTTC
.,TRBV18,TRBD1,TRBJ1-2,CASSPTGGDGYTF,TGTGCCAGCTCACCAACAGGGGGCGATGGCTACACCTTC
many,TRBV7-2,.,TRBJ2-1,CASSLAASPYREQFF,TGTGCCAGCAGCTTAGCAGCAAGTCCTTACAGGGAGCAGTTCTTC
.,TRBV7-9,.,TRBJ2-7,CASSFTILGGAYEQYF,TGTGCCAGCAGCTTTACCATCCTGGGCGGAGCCTACGAGCAGTACTTC
many,TRBV7-3,.,TRBJ2-3,CASSPGAGRTDTQYF,TGTGCCAGCTCCCCCGGGGCAGGGCGCACAGATACGCAGTATTTT
many,TRBV28,TRBD1,TRBJ2-3,CASSFAGGRDTQYF,TGTGCCAGCAGTTTTGCAGGGGGCAGAGATACGCAGTATTTT
.,TRBV7-9,.,TRBJ1-2,CASSQPRDGANYGYTF,TGTGCCAGCAGCCAGCCTCGTGACGGGGCAAACTATGGCTACACCTTC
many,TRBV7-2,.,TRBJ2-7,CASSFCMTSTYEQYF,TGTGCCAGCAGCTTCTGCATGACAAGTACCTACGAGCAGTACTTC
many,TRBV28,TRBD1,TRBJ1-2,CASSFGTGNYGYTF,TGTGCCAGCAGTTTTGGGACAGGGAACTATGGCTACACCTTC
medium-sized,TRBV11-2,.,TRBJ2-1,CASSLDRVGRNYDEQFF,TGTGCCAGCAGCTTAGATCGGGTCGGGAGAAATTACGATGAGCAGTTCTTC
.,TRBV3-1,TRBD2,TRBJ2-2,CASSHLAGDLNTGELFF,TGTGCCAGCAGCCACCTAGCGGGAGATTTGAACACCGGGGAGCTGTTTTTT
.,TRBV29-1,.,TRBJ2-1,CSATTSEGRFF,TGCAGCGCCACCACGAGCGAGGGGAGGTTCTTC
.,TRBV24-1,.,TRBJ2-2,CATKGGPETGELFF,TGTGCCACCAAGGGGGGGCCGGAAACCGGGGAGCTGTTTTTT
few,TRBV6-1,.,TRBJ1-1,CASSRRVHREIHTEAFF,TGTGCCAGCAGTCGGAGGGTTCACAGGGAGATTCATACTGAAGCTTTCTTT
few,TRBV27,.,TRBJ2-7,CASSSGQSLAYEQYF,TGTGCCAGCAGTTCTGGACAGAGTCTTGCATACGAGCAGTACTTC
.,TRBV20-1,.,TRBJ2-2,CSAPGLRDTGELFF,TGCAGTGCCCCCGGCCTACGGGACACCGGGGAGCTGTTTTTT
many,TRBV7-8,.,TRBJ2-1,CASSLVPRSYNEQFF,TGTGCCAGCAGCTTAGTACCCCGTTCCTACAATGAGCAGTTCTTC
few,TRBV5-1,TRBD2,TRBJ2-1,CASSFSSGIPYNEQFF,TGCGCCAGCAGCTTTAGTAGCGGGATACCCTACAATGAGCAGTTCTTC
many,TRBV7-9,.,TRBJ2-1,CASSLRELGLFEQFF,TGTGCCAGCAGCTTAAGAGAGCTGGGGTTGTTTGAGCAGTTCTTC
many,TRBV7-2,TRBD1,TRBJ2-5,CASSRSRGLEDF,TGTGCCAGCAGCCGGAGTAGGGGGCTAGAGGACTTC
.,TRBV12-3/TRBV12-4,.,TRBJ1-4,CASSRVWEKLFF,TGTGCCAGCAGTAGGGTCTGGGAAAAACTGTTTTTT
few,TRBV29-1,.,TRBJ2-7,CSVSLRAGPYEQYF,TGCAGCGTCTCCCTAAGGGCAGGCCCCTACGAGCAGTACTTC
many,TRBV20-1,TRBD2,TRBJ2-2,CSARGRPSGRRGELFF,TGCAGTGCTAGAGGGAGGCCTAGCGGGAGAAGAGGGGAGCTGTTTTTT
.,TRBV4-3,.,TRBJ2-2,CASSQEPRTGITGELFF,TGCGCCAGCAGCCAAGAACCCAGGACTGGGATCACCGGGGAGCTGTTTTTT
many,TRBV20-1,TRBD2,TRBJ2-5,CSARTSGDGETQYF,TGCAGTGCTAGGACTAGCGGGGATGGCGAGACCCAGTACTTC
.,TRBV15,.,TRBJ1-2,CATSRVQGRGGYTF,TGTGCCACCAGCAGAGTTCAGGGGAGGGGAGGCTACACCTTC